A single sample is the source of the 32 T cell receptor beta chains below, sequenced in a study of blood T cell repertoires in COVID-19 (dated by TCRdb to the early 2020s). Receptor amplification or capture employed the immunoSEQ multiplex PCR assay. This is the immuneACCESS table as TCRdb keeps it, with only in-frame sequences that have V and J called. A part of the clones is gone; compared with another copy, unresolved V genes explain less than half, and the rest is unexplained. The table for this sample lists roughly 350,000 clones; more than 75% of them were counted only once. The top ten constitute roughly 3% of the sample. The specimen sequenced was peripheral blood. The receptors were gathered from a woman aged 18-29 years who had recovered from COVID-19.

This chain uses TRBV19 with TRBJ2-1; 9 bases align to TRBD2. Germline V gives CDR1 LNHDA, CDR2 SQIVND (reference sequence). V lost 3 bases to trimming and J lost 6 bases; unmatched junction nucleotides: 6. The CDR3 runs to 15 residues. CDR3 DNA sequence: TGTGCCAGTAGTATCTTTGCGGGAGGGCCCAATGAGCAGTTCTTC. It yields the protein CASSIFAGGPNEQFF. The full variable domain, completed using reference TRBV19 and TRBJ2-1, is DGGITQSPKYLFRKEGQNVTLSCEQNLNHDAMYWYRQDPGQGLRLIYYSQIVNDFQKGDIAEGYSVSREKKESFPLTVTSAQKNPTAFYLCASSIFAGGPNEQFFGPGTRLTVL.

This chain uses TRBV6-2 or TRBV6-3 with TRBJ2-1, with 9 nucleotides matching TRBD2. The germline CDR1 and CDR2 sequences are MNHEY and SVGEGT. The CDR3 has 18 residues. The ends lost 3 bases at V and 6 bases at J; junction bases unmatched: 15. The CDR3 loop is CASSYHLLGREGGNEQFF. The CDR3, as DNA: TGTGCCAGCAGTTATCACCTTCTAGGGCGGGAGGGGGGCAATGAGCAGTTCTTC.

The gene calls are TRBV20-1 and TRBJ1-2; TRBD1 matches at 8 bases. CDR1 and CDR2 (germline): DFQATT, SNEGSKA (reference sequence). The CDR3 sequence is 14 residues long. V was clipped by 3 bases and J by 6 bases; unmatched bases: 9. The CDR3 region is CSASMPGQANGYTF. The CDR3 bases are TGCAGTGCTAGTATGCCGGGACAGGCTAATGGCTACACCTTC.

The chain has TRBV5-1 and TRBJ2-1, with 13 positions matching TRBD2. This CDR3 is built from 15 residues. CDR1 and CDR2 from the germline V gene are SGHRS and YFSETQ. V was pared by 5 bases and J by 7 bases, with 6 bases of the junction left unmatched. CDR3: CASSGGLAGRNEQFF. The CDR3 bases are TGCGCCAGCAGTGGGGGACTAGCGGGAAGGAATGAGCAGTTCTTC.

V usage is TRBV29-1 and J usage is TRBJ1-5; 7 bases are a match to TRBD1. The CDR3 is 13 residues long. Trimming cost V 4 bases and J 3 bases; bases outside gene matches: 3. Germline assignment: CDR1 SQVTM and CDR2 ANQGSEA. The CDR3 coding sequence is TGCAGCGTTGGACAGGGCCTCAATCAGCCCCAGCATTTT. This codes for CSVGQGLNQPQHF.

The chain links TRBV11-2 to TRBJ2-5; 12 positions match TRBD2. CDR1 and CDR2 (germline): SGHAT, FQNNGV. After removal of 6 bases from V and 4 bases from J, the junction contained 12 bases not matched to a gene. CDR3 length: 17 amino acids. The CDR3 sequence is CASSKGASGRGGETQYF. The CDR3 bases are TGTGCCAGCAGTAAAGGGGCTAGCGGGAGGGGAGGAGAGACCCAGTACTTC.

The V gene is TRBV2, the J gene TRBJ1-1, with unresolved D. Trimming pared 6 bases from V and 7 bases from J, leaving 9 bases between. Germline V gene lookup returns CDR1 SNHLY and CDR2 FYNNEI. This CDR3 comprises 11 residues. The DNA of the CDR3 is TGTGCCAGCAGCCCGGGTAATGAAGCTTTCTTT. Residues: CASSPGNEAFF.

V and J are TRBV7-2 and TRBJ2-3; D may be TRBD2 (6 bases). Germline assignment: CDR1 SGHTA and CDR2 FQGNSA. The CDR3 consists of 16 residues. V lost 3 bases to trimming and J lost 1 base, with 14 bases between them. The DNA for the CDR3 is TGTGCCAGCAGCTTCCGGCCGGGACTGGGCACAGATACGCAGTATTTT. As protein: CASSFRPGLGTDTQYF.

Written as DNA, the CDR3 is TGTGCCAGCAGTCTCCTCATGGCGGGAGTATACAATGAGCAGTTCTTC. This codes for CASSLLMAGVYNEQFF. The gene calls are TRBV27 and TRBJ2-1, with TRBD2 matching over 7 bases. V shed 5 bases, J shed 4 bases, and the junction held 11 bases outside the gene matches. This CDR3 is 16 amino acids long. Per the germline V gene, CDR1 is MNHEY and CDR2 is SMNVEV (reference sequence).

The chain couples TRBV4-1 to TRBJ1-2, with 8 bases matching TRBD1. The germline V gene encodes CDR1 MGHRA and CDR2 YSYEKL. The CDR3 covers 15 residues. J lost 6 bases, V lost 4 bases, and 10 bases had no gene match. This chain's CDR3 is CASSPTTGERDGYTF. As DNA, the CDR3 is TGCGCCAGCAGCCCGACGACAGGGGAGCGCGATGGCTACACCTTC.

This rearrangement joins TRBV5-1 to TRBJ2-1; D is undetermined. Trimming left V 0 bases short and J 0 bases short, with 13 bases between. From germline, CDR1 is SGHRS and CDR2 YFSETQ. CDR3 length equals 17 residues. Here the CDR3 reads CASSLAFDRGSYNEQFF. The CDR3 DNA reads TGCGCCAGCAGCTTGGCCTTTGACCGAGGCTCCTACAATGAGCAGTTCTTC.

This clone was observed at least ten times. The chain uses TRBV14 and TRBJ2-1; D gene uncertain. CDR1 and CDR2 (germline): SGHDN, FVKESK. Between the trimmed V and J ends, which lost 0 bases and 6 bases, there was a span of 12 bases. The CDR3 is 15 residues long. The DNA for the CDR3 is TGTGCCAGCAGCCAAGAACTGTTAGCTATCAATGAGCAGTTCTTC. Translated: CASSQELLAINEQFF.

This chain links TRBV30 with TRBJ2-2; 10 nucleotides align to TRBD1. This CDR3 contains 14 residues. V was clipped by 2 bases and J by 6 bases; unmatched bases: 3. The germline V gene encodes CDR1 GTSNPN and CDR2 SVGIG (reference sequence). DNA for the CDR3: TGTGCCTGGAGTTCCGACAGGGGGCCCGGGGAGCTGTTTTTT. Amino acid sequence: CAWSSDRGPGELFF.

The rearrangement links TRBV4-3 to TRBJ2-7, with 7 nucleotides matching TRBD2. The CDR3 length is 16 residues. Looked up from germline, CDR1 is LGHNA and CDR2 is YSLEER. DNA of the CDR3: TGCGCGGTTACTTGCCGGGGATGGGAGGGCCCTTACGAGCAGTACGTC. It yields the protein CAVTCRGWEGPYEQYV.

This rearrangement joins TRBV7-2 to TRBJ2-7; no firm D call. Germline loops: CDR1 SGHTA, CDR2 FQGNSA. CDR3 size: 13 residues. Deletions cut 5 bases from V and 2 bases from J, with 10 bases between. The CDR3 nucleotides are TGTGCCAGCAGCGTGACAACGACCTACGAGCAGTACGTC. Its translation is CASSVTTTYEQYV.

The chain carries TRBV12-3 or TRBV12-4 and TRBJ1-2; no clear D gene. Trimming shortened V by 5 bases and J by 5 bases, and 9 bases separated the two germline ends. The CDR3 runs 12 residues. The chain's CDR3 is CASSRTGYGYTF. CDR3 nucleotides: TGTGCCAGCAGTAGGACGGGGTATGGCTACACCTTC.

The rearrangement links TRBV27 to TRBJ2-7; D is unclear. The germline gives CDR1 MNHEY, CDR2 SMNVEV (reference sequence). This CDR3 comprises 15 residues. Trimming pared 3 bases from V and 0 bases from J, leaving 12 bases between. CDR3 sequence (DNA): TGTGCCAGCAGTTTTCTGTCAGGATTCTCCTACGAGCAGTACGTC. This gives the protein CASSFLSGFSYEQYV.

CDR3 coding DNA: TGTGCCAGCAGCGTAATCTCGGCGGGAAGAGATACGCAGTATTTT. Residues: CASSVISAGRDTQYF. This chain uses TRBV9 with TRBJ2-3; the D gene is possibly TRBD2 (6 bases). CDR3 length: 15 amino acids. V lost 1 base, J lost 5 bases, and 14 bases lay in between. The germline gives CDR1 SGDLS, CDR2 YYNGEE. The full variable domain, completed using reference TRBV9 and TRBJ2-3, is DSGVTQTPKHLITATGQRVTLRCSPRSGDLSVYWYQQSLDQGLQFLIQYYNGEERAKGNILERFSAQQFPDLHSELNLSSLELGDSALYFCASSVISAGRDTQYFGPGTRLTVL.

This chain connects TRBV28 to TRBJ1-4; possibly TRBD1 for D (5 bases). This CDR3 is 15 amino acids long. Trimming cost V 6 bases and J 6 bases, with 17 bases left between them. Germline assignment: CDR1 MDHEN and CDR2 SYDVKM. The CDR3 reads CASSPGAREDEKLFF. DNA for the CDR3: TGTGCCAGCAGCCCTGGCGCCAGGGAGGATGAAAAACTGTTTTTT.

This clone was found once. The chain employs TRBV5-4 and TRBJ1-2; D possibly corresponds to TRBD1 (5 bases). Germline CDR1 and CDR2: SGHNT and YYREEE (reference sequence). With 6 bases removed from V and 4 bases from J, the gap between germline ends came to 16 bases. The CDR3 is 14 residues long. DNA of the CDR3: TGTGCCAGCACCCAGGGAGGGGAAAGCTATGGCTACACCTTC. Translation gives CASTQGGESYGYTF.

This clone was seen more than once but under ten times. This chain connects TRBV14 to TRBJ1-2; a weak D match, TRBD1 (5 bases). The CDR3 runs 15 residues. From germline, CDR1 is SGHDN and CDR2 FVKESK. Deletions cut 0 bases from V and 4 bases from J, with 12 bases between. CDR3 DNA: TGTGCCAGCAGCCAAGATAGAGGCGGGGCCTATGGCTACACCTTC. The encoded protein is CASSQDRGGAYGYTF.

This chain's CDR3 is CASSIGGNNSPLHF. The CDR3 nucleotides are TGTGCCAGTAGTATCGGCGGGAATAATTCACCCCTCCACTTT. The chain carries TRBV19 and TRBJ1-6; D unclear. The CDR3 is made up of 14 amino acids. Trimming left V 3 bases short and J 5 bases short, with 8 bases between. The germline V gene has CDR1 LNHDA and CDR2 SQIVND (reference sequence). Full variable domain (missing parts from reference TRBV19 and TRBJ1-6): DGGITQSPKYLFRKEGQNVTLSCEQNLNHDAMYWYRQDPGQGLRLIYYSQIVNDFQKGDIAEGYSVSREKKESFPLTVTSAQKNPTAFYLCASSIGGNNSPLHFGNGTRLTVT.

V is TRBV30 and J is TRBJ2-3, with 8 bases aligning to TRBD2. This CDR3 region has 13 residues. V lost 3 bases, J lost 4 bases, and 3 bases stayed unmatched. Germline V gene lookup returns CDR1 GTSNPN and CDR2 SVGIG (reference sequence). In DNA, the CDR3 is TGTGCCTGGAGCGCGGGAGGAGCAGATACGCAGTATTTT. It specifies CAWSAGGADTQYF.

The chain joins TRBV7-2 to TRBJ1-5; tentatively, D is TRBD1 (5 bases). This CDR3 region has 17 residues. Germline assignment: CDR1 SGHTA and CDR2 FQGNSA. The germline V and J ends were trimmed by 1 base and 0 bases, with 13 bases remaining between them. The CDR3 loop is CASSLVGSGNSNQPQHF. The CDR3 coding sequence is TGTGCCAGCAGCTTAGTCGGGTCAGGGAATAGCAATCAGCCCCAGCATTTT.

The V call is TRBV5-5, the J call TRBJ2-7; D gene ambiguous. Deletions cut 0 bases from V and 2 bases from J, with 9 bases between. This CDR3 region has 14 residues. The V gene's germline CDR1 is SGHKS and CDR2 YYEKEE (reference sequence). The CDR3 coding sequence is TGTGCCAGCAGCTTGGGAGCAGGAACCTACGAGCAGTACGTC. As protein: CASSLGAGTYEQYV.

The CDR3 DNA sequence: TGTGCCAGCAGCCCTCGACAGGGGTTCTACAATGAGCAGTTCTTC. Its translation: CASSPRQGFYNEQFF. This chain links TRBV3-1 (or the pseudogene TRBV3-2) with TRBJ2-1, with 8 positions matching TRBD1. J lost 3 bases, V lost 4 bases, and 5 bases had no gene match. The CDR3 is made up of 15 amino acids. Germline assignment: CDR1 LGHDT and CDR2 YNNKEL (reference sequence).

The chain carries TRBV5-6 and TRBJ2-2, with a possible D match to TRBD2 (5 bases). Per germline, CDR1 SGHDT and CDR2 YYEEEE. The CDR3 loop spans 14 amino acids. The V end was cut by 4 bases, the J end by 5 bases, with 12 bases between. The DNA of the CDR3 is TGTGCCAGCAGCGAGGACTTAACTACCGGGGAGCTGTTTTTT. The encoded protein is CASSEDLTTGELFF.

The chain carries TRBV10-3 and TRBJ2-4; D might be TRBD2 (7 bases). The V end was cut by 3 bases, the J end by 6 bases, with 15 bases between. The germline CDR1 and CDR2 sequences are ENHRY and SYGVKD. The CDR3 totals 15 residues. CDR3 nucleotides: TGTGCCATCAGTGAACAAGGGGGAGGGGGAAACATTCAGTACTTC. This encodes CAISEQGGGGNIQYF.

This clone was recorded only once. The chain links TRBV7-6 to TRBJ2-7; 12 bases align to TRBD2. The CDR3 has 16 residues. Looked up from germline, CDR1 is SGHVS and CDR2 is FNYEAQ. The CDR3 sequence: CASTLRTGLAGYEQYV. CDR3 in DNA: TGTGCCAGCACCTTAAGGACGGGACTAGCGGGCTACGAGCAGTACGTC.

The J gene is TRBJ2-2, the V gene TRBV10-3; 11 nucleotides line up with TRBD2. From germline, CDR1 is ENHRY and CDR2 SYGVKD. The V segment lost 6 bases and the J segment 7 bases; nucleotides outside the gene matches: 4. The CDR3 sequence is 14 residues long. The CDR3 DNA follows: TGTGCCATCAGACTAGCGGGAGCGGGCGGGGAGCTGTTTTTT. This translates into CAIRLAGAGGELFF.

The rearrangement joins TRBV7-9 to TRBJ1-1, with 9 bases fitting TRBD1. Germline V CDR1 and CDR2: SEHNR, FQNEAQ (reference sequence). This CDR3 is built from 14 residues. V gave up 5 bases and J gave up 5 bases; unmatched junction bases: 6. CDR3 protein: CASSARQGGTEAFF. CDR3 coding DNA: TGTGCCAGCAGCGCAAGACAGGGGGGGACTGAAGCTTTCTTT.

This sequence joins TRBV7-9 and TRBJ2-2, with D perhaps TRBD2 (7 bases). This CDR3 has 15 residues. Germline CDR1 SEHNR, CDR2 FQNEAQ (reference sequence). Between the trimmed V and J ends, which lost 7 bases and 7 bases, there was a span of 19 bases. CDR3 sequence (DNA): TGTGCCAGCAAGCCAACACGGGGGGCTATCGGGGAGCTGTTTTTT. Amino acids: CASKPTRGAIGELFF. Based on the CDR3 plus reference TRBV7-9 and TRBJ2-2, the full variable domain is DTGVSQNPRHKITKRGQNVTFRCDPISEHNRLYWYRQTLGQGPEFLTYFQNEAQLEKSRLLSDRFSAERPKGSFSTLEIQRTEQGDSAMYLCASKPTRGAIGELFFGEGSRLTVL.